The 15 T cell receptor beta chains in this list originate from one sample, sequenced in a study of T cells in Graves' hyperthyroidism and ophthalmopathy. Template material for amplifying TCR beta CDR3 regions consisted of RNA transcripts. Using the HTBI primer set, a first-round RT-PCR was run on the TCR CDR3. TCRdb re-called the multiplex PCR reads with MiXCR, one entry per CDR3 protein. This table holds about 740,000 distinct CDR3 sequences, around 15% found once. The specimen sequenced was blood. All receptors come from a young woman with Graves' hyperthyroidism.

This clonotype was recorded at least ten times. The chain combines TRBV3-1 with TRBJ1-6; D remains ambiguous. In germline, CDR1 is LGHDT, CDR2 YNNKEL (reference sequence). The CDR3 has 18 amino acids. V lost 5 bases and J lost 0, with 17 bases in between. The CDR3 sequence: CASSSRAVWSSYNSPLHF. The CDR3 DNA reads TGTGCCAGCAGCAGCCGAGCCGTTTGGAGCTCCTATAATTCACCCCTCCACTTT.

The chain recombines TRBV29-1 with TRBJ2-3; possible D gene TRBD1, 6 bases. Germline CDR1 SQVTM, CDR2 ANQGSEA. V lost 3 bases and J 4 bases, leaving 11 bases between the germline ends. The CDR3 length is 13 residues. The DNA of the CDR3 is TGCAGCGTTGAGGGGGACAAGTCAGATACGCAGTATTTT. As protein: CSVEGDKSDTQYF.

This clonotype has more than one count but fewer than ten. This chain links TRBV29-1 with TRBJ1-4; 7 nucleotides match TRBD1. The V gene's germline CDR1 is SQVTM and CDR2 ANQGSEA. V trimming: 7 bases; J trimming: 5 bases; junction bases outside the gene matches: 7. This CDR3 is built from 13 residues. The CDR3 DNA sequence: TGCAGCGCGTGGACAGGAACAAATGAAAAACTGTTTTTT. Its translation is CSAWTGTNEKLFF.

This clonotype was counted ten times or more. The chain combines TRBV11-3 with TRBJ2-5; TRBD2 matches 8 bases. This CDR3 region has 16 residues. CDR1 is SGHNT, CDR2 YENEEA, per germline. V lost 2 bases and J lost 5; bases outside the gene matches: 10. Here the CDR3 reads CASSLLAGGVSETQYF. The CDR3 DNA is TGTGCCAGCAGCTTACTGGCGGGAGGTGTTAGTGAGACCCAGTACTTC.

This clonotype was seen a few times. V gene TRBV7-9 combines with J gene TRBJ2-3; D unclear. Germline CDR1 SEHNR, CDR2 FQNEAQ (reference sequence). This CDR3 has 16 amino acids. Trimming cost V 5 bases and J 4 bases, with 19 bases left between them. DNA for the CDR3: TGTGCCAGCAGCCTAGATAGGCTTGGGCGATCAGATACGCAGTATTTT. Its translation: CASSLDRLGRSDTQYF.

In this sample, this clonotype turned up a few times. This rearrangement joins TRBV18 to TRBJ1-1; a weak D match, TRBD1 (6 bases). The ends were cut back, 4 bases at V and 5 bases at J, with 26 bases in the middle. The CDR3 extends over 18 amino acids. Germline V gene data show CDR1 as KGHSH and CDR2 as LQKENI. The CDR3 region has the DNA TGTGCCAGCTCACGGGCCGGGGTCCGGGGGCAAGGAGGGACTGAAGCTTTCTTT. Encoded protein: CASSRAGVRGQGGTEAFF.

This clonotype has a count of ten or more. V gene TRBV20-1 combines with J gene TRBJ2-1; 7 bases fit TRBD1. Germline CDR1 and CDR2: DFQATT and SNEGSKA (reference sequence). V dropped 5 bases and J dropped 7; count of bases not matched to a gene: 14. This CDR3 comprises 15 residues. The CDR3 DNA follows: TGCAGTGCTCGTAGTCCGGTAGGGGGCTCGAATGAGCAGTTCTTC. Translating gives CSARSPVGGSNEQFF.

The rearrangement uses TRBV19 and TRBJ2-2, with D uncertain. V was clipped by 1 base and J by 4 bases, with 7 bases between them. CDR1 and CDR2 from the germline V gene are LNHDA and SQIVND (reference sequence). The CDR3 length is 14 residues. In nucleotides, the CDR3 is TGTGCCAGTAGTATAGTGGCAAGCACCGGGGAGCTGTTTTTT. It specifies CASSIVASTGELFF.

The chain recombines TRBV7-9 with TRBJ1-1; D remains ambiguous. Germline CDR1 reads SEHNR; CDR2 reads FQNEAQ (reference sequence). V lost 3 bases and J lost 4, with 12 bases in between. The CDR3 loop spans 14 amino acids. Here the CDR3 reads CASSFWTRGTEAFF. The CDR3 DNA is TGTGCCAGCAGCTTTTGGACGCGGGGCACTGAAGCTTTCTTT.

This clonotype has ten or more counts. J is TRBJ2-1 and V is TRBV6-5; 9 nucleotides align to TRBD2. This CDR3 spans 16 amino acids. Germline V CDR1 and CDR2: MNHEY, SVGAGI. Losses at the gene ends were 0 bases for V and 8 bases for J; bases not matched to a gene: 8. The CDR3 bases are TGTGCCAGCAGTTACTCATTAGCGGGAGACAGGGATGAGCAGTTCTTC. Translation: CASSYSLAGDRDEQFF.

This clonotype was detected once. J is TRBJ2-7 and V is TRBV19, with 8 bases that match TRBD1. The V gene end was trimmed by 3 bases and the J gene end by 3 bases; junction bases not matched to a gene: 7. This CDR3 is built from 15 residues. Germline CDR1 is LNHDA and CDR2 is SQIVND (reference sequence). Here the CDR3 DNA reads TGTGCCAGTAGTATCGCCGGTGGGACAGGCTACGAGCAGTACTTC. Protein: CASSIAGGTGYEQYF.

This clonotype was picked up a small number of times. The rearrangement links TRBV7-9 to TRBJ2-1; 8 bases agree with TRBD2. CDR1 and CDR2 (germline): SEHNR, FQNEAQ (reference sequence). The CDR3 is 17 amino acids. Trimming at V came to 6 bases and at J to 8 bases, leaving 18 bases not matched to a gene. CDR3 in amino acids: CASSSWFGAGEGHEQFF. DNA of the CDR3: TGTGCCAGCAGTTCCTGGTTTGGAGCGGGAGAGGGGCATGAGCAGTTCTTC.

This clonotype was recorded many times. This chain connects TRBV20-1 to TRBJ2-1; D unclear. The CDR3 is made up of 15 amino acids. Trimming pared 0 bases from V and 0 bases from J, leaving 9 bases between. The germline gives CDR1 DFQATT, CDR2 SNEGSKA (reference sequence). DNA of the CDR3: TGCAGTGCTAGAGATCGGCTTAGCTCCTACAATGAGCAGTTCTTC. Protein sequence: CSARDRLSSYNEQFF.

In its sample, this clonotype was seen many times. CDR3 nucleotide sequence: TGTGCCAGCAGCTCGCCGGGGTTGAATGAGCAGTTCTTC. As protein: CASSSPGLNEQFF. V and J are TRBV11-2 and TRBJ2-1; D is possibly TRBD2 (5 bases). Germline V gene lookup returns CDR1 SGHAT and CDR2 FQNNGV. V shed 4 bases and J shed 7 bases, with 11 bases lying between them. The CDR3 totals 13 residues.

This clonotype was recorded many times. The chain carries TRBV7-9 and TRBJ2-1; TRBD2 aligns across 11 bases. The CDR3 consists of 17 residues. The junction had 13 bases not matched to a gene; V was cut back by 3 bases and J by 9 bases. Germline loops: CDR1 SEHNR, CDR2 FQNEAQ (reference sequence). As DNA, the CDR3 is TGTGCCAGCAGCTTGGCGGGACTAGCGGAAAAGCAGGGTGAGCAGTTCTTC. Amino acids: CASSLAGLAEKQGEQFF.